Listed below are T cell receptor beta chains from one sample, sequenced in a study of early T cells in non-severe SARS-CoV-2 infection. TCRdb passed the 5' RACE reads through MiXCR, listing each CDR3 protein once. The data contain tens of thousands of distinct CDR3 sequences, over 9.5% of them singletons. Sequenced input: whole blood. These receptors all stem from an adult who was a healthcare worker with PCR-confirmed SARS-CoV-2 infection or an uninfected control (not recorded which). Each CDR3 is given without its conserved first and last residue. Each record gives: D gene, V gene, CDR3 protein. D genes are given only for firm matches.

>TRBD1|TRBV9
ASSGGGWSTDTQY
>NA|TRBV20-1
SARGPTVVKGQPQH
>NA|TRBV18
ASSPTQGQETQY
>NA|TRBV29-1
SVDTGANVLT
>TRBD1|TRBV6-1
ASSELPGQGSDTQY
>NA|TRBV9
ASSVATGGSGANVLT
>TRBD1|TRBV4-1
ASSRNPGTGNQPQH
>TRBD1|TRBV5-1
ASSLVETGGETQY
>TRBD1|TRBV7-3
ANRPRTGGSGYT
>NA|TRBV7-8
ASSFQTITEAF
>NA|TRBV28
ASSLGRQTYEQY
>NA|TRBV27
ASSLSSPILASNTGELF
>TRBD2|TRBV28
ASSSLAGGTDTQY
>NA|TRBV5-1
ASSLELGGELF
>NA|TRBV29-1
SVDTGNEQF
>TRBD1|TRBV11-2
ASSLRGHTEAF
>NA|TRBV5-5
ASSLRAASSTDTQY
>NA|TRBV20-1
SARYGSRSWEQY
>TRBD2|TRBV4-1
ASSLTSGRGNEQF
>NA|TRBV25-1
ASSETNTGELF
>TRBD1|TRBV6-1
ASSEHRGQGQPQH
>NA|TRBV27
ASSLSILPGGGTNSGANVLT
>NA|TRBV7-2
ASSDDRSTFSPLH
>NA|TRBV29-1
SVRQNANTGELF
>NA|TRBV2
TSRAMTVNTEAF
>TRBD1|TRBV7-3
ASSLGTGGGQETQY
>NA|TRBV7-6
ASSLNLDRSSGNTIY
>NA|TRBV7-8
ASSSQGREVPQH
>TRBD2|TRBV5-1
ASSILSGSFVEQF
>TRBD1|TRBV20-1
SAIPGGKNYGYT
>NA|TRBV27
ASSSGFYGYT
>NA|TRBV7-2
ASTLGGSYEQY
>TRBD2|TRBV11-2
ASSLIPLAGVNNEQF
>NA|TRBV13
ASEMVNTEAF
>NA|TRBV20-1
SARGLAYEQY
>NA|TRBV20-1
SARDGVSPDTQY
>NA|TRBV9
ASSDVSRGRTNTGELF
>NA|TRBV13
ASSPQTGSEQY
>TRBD1|TRBV5-4
ASSSQTGVDTGELF
>NA|TRBV6-6
ASSPRTEGSGANVLT
>TRBD2|TRBV28
ASSLPVSGRGEQF
>TRBD2|TRBV7-6
ASSVSPGLAGGPFYEQY
>TRBD2|TRBV29-1
SVTGAGGSTDTQY
>NA|TRBV5-6
ASSRQTPLH
>TRBD1|TRBV29-1
SVEEPTGARRNEQF
>TRBD2|TRBV28
ASSLWTSGKSGELF
>NA|TRBV20-1
SAYHTEAF
>NA|TRBV20-1
SARGLKRDNEQF
>NA|TRBV20-1
SASRGASGNTIY
>NA|TRBV27
ASRVAPRSYNEQF
>NA|TRBV20-1
SARGDGNTEAF
>NA|TRBV11-2
ASTPRRDFSETQY